The clone carrying this TCR beta chain has just a few counts. Its antigen remains unidentified. CDR1 and CDR2 (germline): SEHNR, FQNEAQ (reference sequence). With 5 bases removed from V and 2 bases from J, the gap between germline ends came to 10 bases. The CDR3 has 14 amino acids. TCRdb recomputed calls from the 5' RACE reads with MiXCR, one row per CDR3 protein. Counted here are around 890,000 distinct CDR3 sequences, about 10% occurring once; the ten biggest clones make up approximately 0.46%. This sample stems from a study of CD8 T cells in ankylosing spondylitis. Study conclusions and caveats: Ankylosing spondylitis blood seemed to carry a telltale TCR beta motif made of roughly 8 highly homologous variants.

V and J are TRBV7-9 and TRBJ1-3, with D possibly being TRBD1 (6 bases). The sequence came from a male donor with ankylosing spondylitis. Material for sequencing was blood, either unsorted or a sorted T cell fraction (not recorded which). The CDR3: CASSPGTTGNTIYF. The CDR3 bases are TGTGCCAGCAGCCCCGGGACAACTGGAAACACCATATATTTT.